These 30 T cell receptor beta chains originate from one sample sequenced in a study of blood T cell repertoires in COVID-19. The method was immunoSEQ multiplex PCR; TCRdb's version includes in-frame clones alone and lacks a portion of them. Of about 290,000 clones in the sample, 70% to 90% are singletons; the top ten hold over 3.5%. Sequencing used peripheral blood. The receptors originated from a woman aged 50 to 60 with active or convalescent COVID-19.

This rearrangement joins TRBV7-6 to TRBJ1-3; no clear D gene. Germline V gene lookup returns CDR1 SGHVS and CDR2 FNYEAQ. The CDR3 spans 17 residues. V lost 1 base to trimming and J lost 0 bases, with 13 bases between them. The CDR3 DNA sequence: TGTGCCAGCAGCTTAGTGGCGGGTCTCGGCTCTGGAAACACCATATATTTT. Protein sequence: CASSLVAGLGSGNTIYF.

This chain links TRBV28 with TRBJ2-5; 7 positions agree with TRBD2. The CDR3 contains 14 residues. The germline V gene encodes CDR1 MDHEN and CDR2 SYDVKM. The ends lost 6 bases at V and 4 bases at J; junction bases unmatched: 8. CDR3 bases: TGTGCCAGCAGCGAGGGGAGCGGGATAGAGACCCAGTACTTC. The encoded protein is CASSEGSGIETQYF.

The chain recombines TRBV27 with TRBJ2-1; D possibly corresponds to TRBD2 (6 bases). V lost 2 bases and J lost 7, with 12 bases in between. The CDR3 extends over 14 amino acids. Per the germline V gene, CDR1 is MNHEY and CDR2 is SMNVEV (reference sequence). The CDR3 sequence is CASSLGVAGNEQFF. CDR3 nucleotide sequence: TGTGCCAGCAGTTTAGGTGTGGCGGGGAATGAGCAGTTCTTC.

The chain combines TRBV12-3 or TRBV12-4 with TRBJ2-1; D is ambiguous. The ends were cut back, 6 bases at V and 7 bases at J, with 7 bases in the middle. CDR3 length: 11 residues. The CDR3 sequence: CASSLLNEQFF. Written as DNA, the CDR3 is TGTGCCAGCAGCCTGTTAAATGAGCAGTTCTTC.

The rearrangement links TRBV6-5 to TRBJ2-7; the match to TRBD1 covers 7 bases. V was clipped by 6 bases and J by 2 bases; unmatched bases: 7. The CDR3 loop spans 14 amino acids. Looked up from germline, CDR1 is MNHEY and CDR2 is SVGAGI. The CDR3 reads CASRTGTETYEQYF. The CDR3 DNA sequence: TGTGCCAGCAGAACCGGGACAGAAACCTACGAGCAGTACTTC.

With regard to this clone: One base away lies a much larger clone, so this may be a sequencing read error. This chain joins TRBV2 and TRBJ1-6; 9 bases line up with TRBD1. This CDR3 region has 14 residues. After removal of 6 bases from V and 6 bases from J, the junction contained 3 bases not matched to a gene. The germline V gene encodes CDR1 SNHLY and CDR2 FYNNEI. This chain's CDR3 is CASSLTGGNSPLHF. The CDR3 DNA is TGTGCCAGCAGCTTGACAGGGGGTAATTCACCCCTCCACTTT.

The V call is TRBV19, the J call TRBJ2-5; D is possibly TRBD1 (6 bases). V was clipped by 4 bases and J by 8 bases, with 11 bases between them. Per the germline V gene, CDR1 is LNHDA and CDR2 is SQIVND (reference sequence). CDR3 length: 12 residues. This CDR3 reads CASSRGPETQYF. The CDR3 region has the DNA TGTGCCAGTAGTAGGGGGCCTGAAACCCAGTACTTC. The complete variable domain, with remaining parts taken from reference TRBV19 and TRBJ2-5, reads DGGITQSPKYLFRKEGQNVTLSCEQNLNHDAMYWYRQDPGQGLRLIYYSQIVNDFQKGDIAEGYSVSREKKESFPLTVTSAQKNPTAFYLCASSRGPETQYFGPGTRLLVL.

J is TRBJ2-3 and V is TRBV6-5, with D possibly TRBD2 on 6 matching bases. This CDR3 region has 15 residues. The germline CDR1 and CDR2 sequences are MNHEY and SVGAGI. Trimming shortened V by 4 bases and J by 6 bases, and 17 bases separated the two germline ends. The CDR3 reads CASSWTPSAGDTQYF. The CDR3 DNA reads as TGTGCCAGCAGTTGGACCCCGTCGGCGGGGGATACGCAGTATTTT.

The chain employs TRBV19 and TRBJ2-2; D is perhaps TRBD1 (5 bases). The ends were cut back, 6 bases at V and 2 bases at J, with 13 bases in the middle. Germline V lookup: CDR1 LNHDA, CDR2 SQIVND (reference sequence). The CDR3 has 15 residues. Here the CDR3 DNA reads TGTGCCAGTAGCTCTACCAGGGCCAACACCGGGGAGCTGTTTTTT. Translation gives CASSSTRANTGELFF.

The chain couples TRBV28 to TRBJ1-2, with a weak D call TRBD1 (5 bases). V lost 7 bases and J 8 bases, leaving 20 bases between the germline ends. The germline gives CDR1 MDHEN, CDR2 SYDVKM. The CDR3 runs 14 residues. CDR3 coding DNA: TGTGCCAGCACCGCCCAAGGACGGGGGAAAGGCTACACCTTC. Residues: CASTAQGRGKGYTF.

The chain couples TRBV19 to TRBJ1-6, with 7 bases matching TRBD1. The germline V gene encodes CDR1 LNHDA and CDR2 SQIVND (reference sequence). With V trimmed by 5 bases and J by 6 bases, 7 bases remained unmatched. The CDR3 sequence is 15 residues long. As DNA, the CDR3 is TGTGCCAGTAGTCCCCGGACAGGTACTAATTCACCCCTCCACTTT. Its translation: CASSPRTGTNSPLHF. Based on the CDR3 plus reference TRBV19 and TRBJ1-6, the full variable domain is DGGITQSPKYLFRKEGQNVTLSCEQNLNHDAMYWYRQDPGQGLRLIYYSQIVNDFQKGDIAEGYSVSREKKESFPLTVTSAQKNPTAFYLCASSPRTGTNSPLHFGNGTRLTVT.

This rearrangement joins TRBV5-1 to TRBJ2-3, with 9 bases identical to TRBD1. V lost 2 bases, J lost 4 bases, and 2 bases stayed unmatched. The CDR3 extends over 14 amino acids. The V gene's germline CDR1 is SGHRS and CDR2 YFSETQ. The CDR3 spells CASSLTGGPDTQYF. The CDR3 DNA sequence: TGCGCCAGCAGCTTAACAGGGGGCCCAGATACGCAGTATTTT.

The rearrangement links TRBV5-1 to TRBJ1-4, with D possibly TRBD1 on 6 matching bases. Deletions cut 5 bases from V and 7 bases from J, with 18 bases between. Germline CDR1 and CDR2: SGHRS and YFSETQ. The CDR3 contains 15 residues. CDR3 sequence reads: CASRQNQGYGEKLFF. CDR3 nucleotide sequence: TGCGCCAGCAGACAAAACCAGGGGTATGGTGAAAAACTGTTTTTT. Full variable domain (rest looked up from reference TRBV5-1 and TRBJ1-4): KAGVTQTPRYLIKTRGQQVTLSCSPISGHRSVSWYQQTPGQGLQFLFEYFSETQRNKGNFPGRFSGRQFSNSRSEMNVSTLELGDSALYLCASRQNQGYGEKLFFGSGTQLSVL.

This sequence joins TRBV18 and TRBJ1-4; D is unclear. V was cut by 3 bases and J by 2 bases, with 7 bases left in between. This CDR3 has 14 residues. In germline, CDR1 is KGHSH, CDR2 LQKENI. CDR3 DNA: TGTGCCAGCTCACCGAGGGCCACTAATGAAAAACTGTTTTTT. Its protein is CASSPRATNEKLFF.

The J gene is TRBJ2-1, the V gene TRBV28, with D perhaps TRBD2 (5 bases). This CDR3 has 15 amino acids. The germline V gene encodes CDR1 MDHEN and CDR2 SYDVKM. V lost 8 bases and J lost 0, with 14 bases in between. The CDR3 region has the DNA TGTGCCAGCGGCTCGGGAAGCCGCTCCTACAATGAGCAGTTCTTC. Its protein product is CASGSGSRSYNEQFF.

This rearrangement joins TRBV2 to TRBJ1-2; 7 bases are shared with TRBD1. CDR3 length: 13 residues. Germline CDR1 is SNHLY and CDR2 is FYNNEI. The V segment lost 6 bases and the J segment 6 bases; nucleotides outside the gene matches: 7. CDR3 region: CASRRPGTDGYTF. For the CDR3, the DNA is TGTGCCAGCAGGCGGCCCGGGACAGATGGCTACACCTTC.

This CDR3 is CASSYGQYGYTF. CDR3 DNA: TGTGCCAGCAGTTATGGACAGTATGGCTACACCTTC. The chain combines TRBV28 with TRBJ1-2, with a possible D match to TRBD1 (6 bases). Germline CDR1 reads MDHEN; CDR2 reads SYDVKM. The CDR3 length is 12 residues. Trimming removed 4 bases at V and 5 bases at J, with 8 bases between.

This clone was seen a handful of times. The chain has TRBV3-1 (or the pseudogene TRBV3-2) and TRBJ1-3; no reliable D call. Germline CDR1 and CDR2: LGHDT and YNNKEL (reference sequence). Deletions cut 4 bases from V and 2 bases from J, with 3 bases between. The CDR3 covers 12 residues. The CDR3 DNA reads TGTGCCAGCAGCCGAGCTGGAAACACCATATATTTT. Translation gives CASSRAGNTIYF.

The chain employs TRBV30 and TRBJ1-6, with D uncertain. This CDR3 is built from 14 residues. The ends were cut back, 2 bases at V and 5 bases at J, with 10 bases in the middle. CDR1 and CDR2 from the germline V gene are GTSNPN and SVGIG (reference sequence). The DNA for the CDR3 is TGTGCCTGGAGTATAGACACAAATAATTCACCCCTCCACTTT. As protein: CAWSIDTNNSPLHF.

The chain has TRBV11-2 and TRBJ2-7; D is undetermined. V gave up 0 bases and J gave up 9 bases, with 12 bases separating them. The CDR3 has 13 amino acids. CDR1 SGHAT and CDR2 FQNNGV come from the germline V gene. DNA of the CDR3: TGTGCCAGCAGCTTAGAACCAGGCTTAGGGCAGTACTTC. Translation: CASSLEPGLGQYF.

The V call is TRBV5-1, the J call TRBJ2-1, with TRBD1 identical over 10 bases. In germline, CDR1 is SGHRS, CDR2 YFSETQ. The CDR3 runs 15 residues. The ends lost 0 bases at V and 10 bases at J; junction bases unmatched: 7. The CDR3 nucleotides read TGCGCCAGCAGCTTGGCTGGGACAGGGGTTTGGGAGCAGTTCTTC. It encodes CASSLAGTGVWEQFF.

The rearrangement links TRBV30 to TRBJ2-1; possible D gene TRBD2, 6 bases. Germline CDR1 is GTSNPN and CDR2 is SVGIG (reference sequence). The CDR3 is made up of 14 amino acids. V was shortened by 1 base and J by 4 bases, with 11 bases between the two germline ends. The CDR3 loop is CAWSGGGAYNEQFF. The CDR3 DNA follows: TGTGCCTGGAGTGGGGGAGGCGCGTACAATGAGCAGTTCTTC.

V usage is TRBV7-9 and J usage is TRBJ1-5; the match to TRBD1 covers 7 bases. Germline lookup yields CDR1 SEHNR and CDR2 FQNEAQ (reference sequence). V trimming: 3 bases; J trimming: 1 base; junction bases outside the gene matches: 6. The CDR3 contains 16 residues. For the CDR3, the DNA is TGTGCCAGCAGCTTCTCCGAGGGGGCGAGCAATCAGCCCCAGCATTTT. It encodes CASSFSEGASNQPQHF.

In nucleotides, the CDR3 is TGTGCCAGCTCACCACTTAGGGACAGCCTTGGAGCTTTCTTT. Amino acids: CASSPLRDSLGAFF. This chain joins TRBV18 and TRBJ1-1, with 7 positions matching TRBD1. This CDR3 spans 14 amino acids. V lost 1 base to trimming and J lost 10 bases; unmatched junction nucleotides: 9. The germline gives CDR1 KGHSH, CDR2 LQKENI.

The chain links TRBV5-1 to TRBJ2-3, with 10 bases identical to TRBD1. CDR3 length equals 17 residues. J was trimmed by 2 bases and V by 4 bases; bases with no gene match: 10. From germline, CDR1 is SGHRS and CDR2 YFSETQ. CDR3 in amino acids: CASSPGQGIVITDTQYF. CDR3 DNA sequence: TGCGCCAGCAGCCCGGGACAGGGGATTGTTATCACAGATACGCAGTATTTT.

This clone was found a few times. This chain connects TRBV30 to TRBJ1-1, with TRBD1 identical over 8 bases. V shed 5 bases and J 8 bases; nucleotides not matched to a gene: 1. CDR1 GTSNPN and CDR2 SVGIG come from the germline V gene (reference sequence). CDR3 length: 10 amino acids. The CDR3 nucleotides read TGTGCCTGGGGGACAGGCGAAGCTTTCTTT. It encodes CAWGTGEAFF.

The chain recombines TRBV30 with TRBJ1-2, with unresolved D. From germline, CDR1 is GTSNPN and CDR2 SVGIG (reference sequence). This CDR3 is built from 13 residues. V lost 4 bases and J lost 2, with 11 bases in between. The CDR3 bases are TGTGCCTGGACATTTCGTACAAACTATGGCTACACCTTC. Residues: CAWTFRTNYGYTF.

A remark on this clone: Other DNA sequences from this sample encode an identical CDR3 as well. The CDR3 DNA reads TGTGCCAGCAGCCAAGGTACAGGAGCTGGAAACACCATATATTTT. Its translation is CASSQGTGAGNTIYF. This chain uses TRBV3-1 (or the pseudogene TRBV3-2) with TRBJ1-3; D is possibly TRBD1 (5 bases). The germline V gene encodes CDR1 LGHDT and CDR2 YNNKEL (reference sequence). The CDR3 is made up of 15 amino acids. Trimming shortened V by 1 base and J by 2 bases, and 9 bases separated the two germline ends.

The gene calls are TRBV7-6 and TRBJ2-7; 10 bases are shared with TRBD2. V shed 2 bases and J 6 bases; nucleotides not matched to a gene: 7. Germline-derived CDR1 and CDR2 are SGHVS and FNYEAQ. CDR3 length: 15 amino acids. This CDR3 is CASSLFPSGSSEQYF. The CDR3 DNA reads as TGTGCCAGCAGCTTATTCCCTAGCGGGAGCTCCGAGCAGTACTTC. Full variable domain (rest looked up from reference TRBV7-6 and TRBJ2-7): GAGVSQSPRYKVTKRGQDVALRCDPISGHVSLYWYRQALGQGPEFLTYFNYEAQQDKSGLPNDRFSAERPEGSISTLTIQRTEQRDSAMYRCASSLFPSGSSEQYFGPGTRLTVT.

V and J are TRBV7-2 and TRBJ1-4, with a weak D call TRBD1 (5 bases). The CDR3 is 15 amino acids. Germline V CDR1 and CDR2: SGHTA, FQGNSA. The V gene lost 1 base and the J gene lost 3 bases, with 9 bases spanning the gap. Written as DNA, the CDR3 is TGTGCCAGCAGCTTAGAGGGGAGGGCTAATGAAAAACTGTTTTTT. The encoded protein is CASSLEGRANEKLFF.